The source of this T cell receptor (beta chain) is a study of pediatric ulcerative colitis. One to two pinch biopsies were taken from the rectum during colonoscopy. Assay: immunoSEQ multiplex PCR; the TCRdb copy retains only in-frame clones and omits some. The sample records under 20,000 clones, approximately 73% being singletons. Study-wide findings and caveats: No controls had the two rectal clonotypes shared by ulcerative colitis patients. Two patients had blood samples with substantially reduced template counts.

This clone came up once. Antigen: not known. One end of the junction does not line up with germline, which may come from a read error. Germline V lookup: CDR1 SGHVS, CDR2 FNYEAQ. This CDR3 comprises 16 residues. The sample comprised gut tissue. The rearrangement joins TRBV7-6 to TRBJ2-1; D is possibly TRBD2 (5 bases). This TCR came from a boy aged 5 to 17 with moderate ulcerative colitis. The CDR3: CASSLAQRSAGGEQFF. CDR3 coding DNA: TGTGCCAGCAGCCTAGCCCAGCGTTCGGCGGGTGGTGAGCAGTTCTTC.